This T cell receptor beta chain was retrieved from a study of spatial heterogeneity in lung cancer. At least ten counts were recorded for this clonotype. TCRdb reanalysed the 5' RACE reads using MiXCR and keeps one entry per CDR3 protein. The sample lists around 110,000 distinct CDR3 sequences, more than 10% seen once, with roughly 15% in the top ten. CDR3 length: 13 amino acids. Germline V lookup: CDR1 SQVTM, CDR2 ANQGSEA. Germline trimming cut 4 bases from V and 3 bases from J; bases unmatched to any gene: 5. Time point denoted: blood at routine non-recurrence follow-up after resection. Whole RNA came from tumor, nontumor lung or frozen PBMC and was sequenced without being sorted.

This material consisted of PBMCs, taken at follow-up. The chain is built from TRBV29-1 and TRBJ1-1; 7 bases are shared with TRBD1. The source of this sequence is a male donor with early-stage non-small cell lung cancer. The CDR3 sequence: CSVGQGSDTEAFF. As DNA, the CDR3 is TGCAGCGTTGGACAGGGAAGCGACACTGAAGCTTTCTTT. Combining the CDR3 with reference TRBV29-1 and TRBJ1-1 gives the whole variable domain SAVISQKPSRDICQRGTSLTIQCQVDSQVTMMFWYRQQPGQSLTLIATANQGSEATYESGFVIDKFPISRPNLTFSTLTVSNMSPEDSSIYLCSVGQGSDTEAFFGQGTRLTVV.